This record covers a single TCR beta chain. Its specificity is not known. The sample belongs to a study of T cell responses to AZD1222 COVID-19 vaccine. Study findings and constraints: Close to half of spike-specific TCRs reportedly recognize unmutated variant regions. Repertoires were obtained only post-peak T cell response. Once two AZD1222 doses were given, Spike-specific TCR breadth and depth went up. There were mostly white British donors and more females than males, and clonal diversity was possibly underestimated.

Libraries were prepared by immunoSEQ multiplex PCR; TCRdb keeps only in-frame clonotypes and omits some of them. The sample includes some 120,000 clones, 93% of them seen just once. The TCR comes from an adult in good health. Sequencing was performed on peripheral blood, taken on day 0 of AZD1222 vaccination.

The chain's CDR3 is CASSRSGGAFF. CDR3 sequence (DNA): TGTGCCAGCAGCCGTAGCGGGGGGGCGTTCTTC. This chain uses TRBV2 with TRBJ2-1; 11 positions agree with TRBD2. With V trimmed by 6 bases and J by 15 bases, 4 bases remained unmatched. Germline CDR1 is SNHLY and CDR2 is FYNNEI. There are 11 residues in the CDR3.